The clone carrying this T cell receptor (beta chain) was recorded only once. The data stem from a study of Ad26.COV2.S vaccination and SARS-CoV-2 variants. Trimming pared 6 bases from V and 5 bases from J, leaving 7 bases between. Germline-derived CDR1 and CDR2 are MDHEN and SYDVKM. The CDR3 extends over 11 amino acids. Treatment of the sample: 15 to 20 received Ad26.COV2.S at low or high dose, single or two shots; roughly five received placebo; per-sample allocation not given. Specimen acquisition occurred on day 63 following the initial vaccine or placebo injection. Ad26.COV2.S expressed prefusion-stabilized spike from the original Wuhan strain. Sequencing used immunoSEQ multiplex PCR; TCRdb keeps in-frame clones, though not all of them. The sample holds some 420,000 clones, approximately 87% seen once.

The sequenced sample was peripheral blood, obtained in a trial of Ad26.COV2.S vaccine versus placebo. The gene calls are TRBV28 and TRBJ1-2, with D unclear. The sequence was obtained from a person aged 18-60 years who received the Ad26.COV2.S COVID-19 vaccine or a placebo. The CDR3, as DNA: TGTGCCAGCAGGTTAGCTTATGGCTACACCTTC. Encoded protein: CASRLAYGYTF.